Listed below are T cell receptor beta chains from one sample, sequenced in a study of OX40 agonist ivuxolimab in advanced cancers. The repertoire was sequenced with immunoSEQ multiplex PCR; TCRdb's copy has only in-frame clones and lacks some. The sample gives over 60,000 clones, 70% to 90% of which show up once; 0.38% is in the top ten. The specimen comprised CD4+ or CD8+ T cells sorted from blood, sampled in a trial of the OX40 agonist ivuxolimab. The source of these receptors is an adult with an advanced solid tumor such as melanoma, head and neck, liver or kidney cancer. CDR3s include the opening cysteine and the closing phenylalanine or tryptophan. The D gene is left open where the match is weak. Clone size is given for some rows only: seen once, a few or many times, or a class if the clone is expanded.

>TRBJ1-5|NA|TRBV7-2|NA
CASSLAPGSKDSNQPQHF
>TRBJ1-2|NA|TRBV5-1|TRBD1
CASSHVGTDYGYTF
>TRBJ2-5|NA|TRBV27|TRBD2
CASSSWGGETQYF
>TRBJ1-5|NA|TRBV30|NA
CAWSASGGNQPQHF
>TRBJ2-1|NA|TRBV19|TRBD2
CASSIGLAGRDEQFF
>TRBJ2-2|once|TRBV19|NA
CASRRVGDTGELFF
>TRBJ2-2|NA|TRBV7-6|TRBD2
CASSLVVSGRGTGELFF
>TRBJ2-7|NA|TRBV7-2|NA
CASSLMGVSYEQYF
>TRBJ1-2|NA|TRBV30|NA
CAWSPGATWPYGYTF
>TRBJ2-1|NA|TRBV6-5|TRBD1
CASRRTGESTQFF
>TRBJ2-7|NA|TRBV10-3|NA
CAIGGIRTYEQYF
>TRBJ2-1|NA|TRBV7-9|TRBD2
CASSLPSGRHNEQFF
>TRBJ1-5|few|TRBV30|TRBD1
CAWSIDRVGQPQHF
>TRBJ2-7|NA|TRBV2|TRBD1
CASSVTGIAYEQYF
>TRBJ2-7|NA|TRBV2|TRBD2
CAAGGAYEQYF
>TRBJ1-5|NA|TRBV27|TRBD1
CASWGQGIGQPQHF
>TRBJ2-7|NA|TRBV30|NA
CAWEQSYEQYF
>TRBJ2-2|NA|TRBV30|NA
CAWSYRDTGELFF
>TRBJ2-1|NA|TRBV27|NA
CASSPPPGPRVYEQFF
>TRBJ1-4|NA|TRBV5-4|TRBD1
CASSTGQGNEKLFF
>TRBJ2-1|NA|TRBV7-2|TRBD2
CASTLKTGGGNEQFF
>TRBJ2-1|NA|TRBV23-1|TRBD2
CASSQRGLVLIF
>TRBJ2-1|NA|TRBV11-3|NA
CASSFDGEFYNEQFF
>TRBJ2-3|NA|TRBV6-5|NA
CASSPGTGSGTQYF
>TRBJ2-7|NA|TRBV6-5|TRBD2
CASSSGTSEPYEQYF
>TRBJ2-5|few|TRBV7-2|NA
CASSPSVGEETQYF
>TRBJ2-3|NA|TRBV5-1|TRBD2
CASSGLAGVSTDTQYF
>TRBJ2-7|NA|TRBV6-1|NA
CASSEGGPYEQYF
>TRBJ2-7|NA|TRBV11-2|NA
CASRGGLRSGEQYF
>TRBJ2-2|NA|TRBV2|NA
CASRLTGGGTGELFF
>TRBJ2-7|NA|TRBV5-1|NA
CASSLGGATYEQYF
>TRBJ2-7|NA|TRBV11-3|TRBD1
CASSLGGTGAYEQYF